The 18 T cell receptor beta chains below were found in one sample sequenced in a study of T cells in women clearing cervical HPV infection listed by TCRdb under 2018. The library was prepared using the immunoSEQ multiplex PCR assay. Sourced from immuneACCESS, this table was stored by TCRdb with only in-frame sequences that have V and J called. A share of the clones is absent; for the studies checked, an unresolved V gene accounts for under half, and the remainder has no known explanation. The sample's table covers roughly 30,000 clones. The ten largest clonotypes hold 17% of the sample. Sequencing was carried out using blood buffy coat. The receptors shown here come from a woman between 18 and 69 years old with a cervical HPV16 infection that either progressed to CIN3+ or cleared (not recorded which).

Details on this clone: The observed sequence ends 3 residues before the CDR3 terminus, with the missing tail filled in from the germline J gene. The rearrangement uses TRBV29-1 and TRBJ1-2; TRBD1 matches 7 bases. The V segment lost 3 bases and the J segment 0 bases; nucleotides outside the gene matches: 7. This CDR3 contains 15 residues. Germline assignment: CDR1 SQVTM and CDR2 ANQGSEA. The sequenced CDR3 bases are TGCAGCGTTGATGGTCCTGACAGGGCTAACTATGGC. This translates into CSVDGPDRANYG. The entire CDR3 sequence reads CSVDGPDRANYGYTF.

As for this clone: The CDR3 end is not reached by the read, which stops 3 residues before it; the germline J gene fills it in. This chain uses TRBV5-3 with TRBJ2-1; 9 nucleotides align to TRBD1. Being an ORF, TRBV5-3 has a function that is uncertain. V trimming: 5 bases; J trimming: 5 bases; junction bases outside the gene matches: 8. The CDR3 runs 15 residues. CDR3 DNA, as far as it was read: TGTGCCAGAAGACCCAATCGGACAGGGGACAATGAG. Residues: CARRPNRTGDNE. The entire CDR3 is CARRPNRTGDNEQFF.

To note about this clone: The read ends 3 residues early relative to the CDR3; the germline J gene fills the gap. V gene TRBV7-2 combines with J gene TRBJ2-1, with no clear D. Trimming took 0 bases from V and 8 from J, leaving 11 bases between them. The germline CDR1 and CDR2 sequences are SGHTA and FQGNSA. There are 14 residues in the CDR3. The CDR3 bases that were read are TGTGCCAGCAGCTTAGCGTCGAGAGAGGATGAG. Its translation: CASSLASREDE. Given in full, the CDR3 is CASSLASREDEQFF. The full variable domain, in which reference TRBV7-2 and TRBJ2-1 provide the parts outside the CDR3, is GAGVSQSPSNKVTEKGKDVELRCDPISGHTALYWYRQSLGQGLEFLIYFQGNSAPDKSGLPSDRFSAERTGGSVSTLTIQRTQQEDSAVYLCASSLASREDEQFFGPGTRLTVL.

With regard to this clone: The read comes to an end 3 residues before the CDR3 does, leaving the germline J gene to fill in the end. The J gene is TRBJ1-2, the V gene TRBV7-6; D is unclear. CDR1 is SGHVS and CDR2 is FNYEAQ in the germline V gene. The CDR3 totals 16 residues. The DNA read from the CDR3 is TGTGCCAGCACCCCTATCGCGACTAGCGGCTACAATGAC. It yields the protein CASTPIATSGYND. The whole CDR3 sequence reads CASTPIATSGYNDYTF.

In the case of this clone: The CDR3 end falls 3 residues outside the read, so it is completed with the germline J gene. The chain uses TRBV2 and TRBJ1-4; perhaps TRBD1 as D (6 bases). The germline V and J ends were trimmed by 3 bases and 5 bases, with 10 bases remaining between them. The length of the CDR3 is 14 residues. From germline, CDR1 is SNHLY and CDR2 FYNNEI. CDR3 sequence: CASSEARGNEKLFF. CDR3 bases read: TGTGCCAGCAGTGAGGCCAGGGGCAATGAAAAA.

Turning to this clone: The read ends 3 residues before the CDR3 terminus; that terminus is restored from the germline J gene. The gene calls are TRBV11-3 and TRBJ1-1, with D maybe TRBD1 (5 bases). V was trimmed by 5 bases and J by 1 base, leaving 14 bases between them. The CDR3 is 15 residues long. The germline CDR1 and CDR2 sequences are SGHNT and YENEEA. The CDR3 sequence is CASSAVGGTNTEAFF. The CDR3 DNA, read in part, is TGTGCCAGCAGCGCCGTCGGGGGAACGAACACTGAA.

With respect to this clone: The sequence runs out 3 residues before the end of the CDR3; the remainder is reconstructed from the germline J gene. The V and J genes are TRBV11-2 and TRBJ1-1; D might be TRBD1 (5 bases). This CDR3 has 14 residues. The germline V gene has CDR1 SGHAT and CDR2 FQNNGV. V gave up 5 bases and J gave up 4 bases, with 14 bases separating them. The CDR3 here is CASSAYDSSTEAFF. Partial CDR3 DNA: TGTGCCAGCAGCGCATATGACAGTAGCACTGAA.

As to this clone: Read coverage stops 3 residues before the CDR3 terminus; the germline J gene supplies the remainder. V usage is TRBV12-3 or TRBV12-4 and J usage is TRBJ1-2; 7 nucleotides align to TRBD1. The J segment lost 4 bases and the V segment lost 2 bases, leaving 7 bases of the junction unmatched. The CDR3 length is 15 residues. CDR3 DNA, as far as it was read: TGTGCCAGCAGTTTATCGGTCGGGACAGTCTATGGC. The encoded protein is CASSLSVGTVYG. The entire CDR3 protein is CASSLSVGTVYGYTF.

Turning to this clone: The CDR3 extends 3 residues past the end of the read, so its final part is completed from the germline J gene. J is TRBJ1-1 and V is TRBV18, with a possible D match to TRBD1 (6 bases). Trimming took off 0 bases at V and 1 base at J, with 6 bases between the two ends. CDR3 length equals 14 residues. Germline V lookup: CDR1 KGHSH, CDR2 LQKENI. The CDR3 DNA, read in part, is TGTGCCAGCTCACCACCGGGGGCGAACACTGAA. Its protein is CASSPPGANTE. The whole CDR3 is CASSPPGANTEAFF.

Note on this clone: The CDR3 is cut off 3 residues early in the read; its end comes from the germline J gene. V and J are TRBV7-6 and TRBJ1-1, with TRBD1 matching over 11 bases. The V and J ends lost 5 bases and 7 bases, in that order; junction bases with no gene match: 3. CDR1 is SGHVS, CDR2 FNYEAQ, per germline. This CDR3 spans 13 amino acids. CDR3 bases read: TGTGCCAGCAGCCCGGGGACAGGGGGTGAA. It is translated as CASSPGTGGE. The entire CDR3 is CASSPGTGGEAFF.

To note about this clone: The CDR3 end falls 3 residues outside the read, so it is completed with the germline J gene. The J gene is TRBJ1-2, the V gene TRBV19, with 7 bases that match TRBD1. The CDR3 is 14 residues long. CDR1 LNHDA and CDR2 SQIVND come from the germline V gene (reference sequence). CDR3 DNA, as far as it was read: TGTGCCAGCAAAAAGCGACAGGGAGTCTACGAC. This encodes CASKKRQGVYD. The whole CDR3 reads CASKKRQGVYDYTF.

Remarks on this clone: The read falls 3 residues short of the CDR3 end, and the missing part is taken from the germline J gene. The chain joins TRBV5-1 to TRBJ2-7; TRBD1 might be the D (6 bases). Germline values: CDR1 SGHRS, CDR2 YFSETQ. This CDR3 spans 13 amino acids. V dropped 4 bases and J dropped 1 base, with 9 bases sitting between them. CDR3: CASSQQGSYEQYF. CDR3 bases read: TGCGCCAGCAGCCAACAGGGTTCCTACGAG.

As concerns this clone: The read comes to an end 3 residues before the CDR3 does, leaving the germline J gene to fill in the end. This sequence joins TRBV5-4 and TRBJ2-2; unclear D gene. Looked up from germline, CDR1 is SGHNT and CDR2 is YYREEE (reference sequence). CDR3 length equals 15 residues. The V and J ends lost 0 bases and 6 bases respectively, with 12 bases between them. CDR3 loop: CASSLGTYSAGELFF. CDR3 bases read: TGTGCCAGCAGCTTGGGAACCTACAGTGCCGGGGAG.

For this clone: The sequence runs out 3 residues before the end of the CDR3; the remainder is reconstructed from the germline J gene. The chain employs TRBV5-1 and TRBJ1-4; 7 nucleotides align to TRBD1. The V and J ends lost 4 bases and 3 bases, in that order; junction bases with no gene match: 9. Germline V gene sequence: CDR1 SGHRS, CDR2 YFSETQ. The CDR3 totals 16 residues. The covered CDR3 bases are TGCGCCAGCAGCGCCGGACAGGTCTTCGCTAATGAAAAA. Encoded protein: CASSAGQVFANEK. From start to end, the CDR3 is CASSAGQVFANEKLFF.

About this clone itself: The read ends 3 residues before the CDR3 terminus; that terminus is restored from the germline J gene. This chain joins TRBV6-2 or TRBV6-3 and TRBJ2-1; 8 nucleotides match TRBD1. After removal of 7 bases from V and 2 bases from J, the junction contained 7 bases not matched to a gene. From germline, CDR1 is MNHEY and CDR2 SVGEGT. This CDR3 contains 15 residues. The part of the CDR3 DNA that was read is TGTGCCAGCACCGTACCGGGACAGGCCTACAATGAG. It translates to CASTVPGQAYNE. The full-length CDR3 reads as CASTVPGQAYNEQFF.

In regard to this clone: From the germline J gene comes the end of the CDR3, since the read stops 3 residues before it. This rearrangement joins TRBV6-2 or TRBV6-3 to TRBJ1-1, with unresolved D. The CDR3 length is 11 residues. Trimming took off 8 bases at V and 0 bases at J, with 4 bases between the two ends. Germline CDR1 is MNHEY and CDR2 is SVGEGT. The CDR3 region is CASQVNTEAFF. CDR3 DNA (partial): TGTGCCAGCCAGGTGAACACTGAA.

Comment on this clone: A junction end diverges from the germline sequence, so it may reflect a read error. The CDR3 goes on 3 residues after the read ends, and that part is filled in from the germline J gene. V and J are TRBV7-6 and TRBJ1-2, with TRBD1 matching over 9 bases. Germline CDR1 SGHVS, CDR2 FNYEAQ. The CDR3 sequence is 17 residues long. CDR3 protein: CASTLDFPGTGKDDYTF. CDR3 DNA (partial): TGTGCCAGCACCTTAGACTTTCCGGGGACAGGGAAGGATGAC.

Note on this clone: The read comes to an end 3 residues before the CDR3 does, leaving the germline J gene to fill in the end. This chain joins TRBV11-2 and TRBJ2-5, with D perhaps TRBD2 (6 bases). The germline gives CDR1 SGHAT, CDR2 FQNNGV. This CDR3 spans 15 amino acids. Trimming cost V 5 bases and J 3 bases, with 16 bases left between them. The CDR3 loop is CASSPNVAGKETQYF. The covered CDR3 bases are TGTGCCAGCAGCCCCAACGTTGCGGGGAAAGAGACC.